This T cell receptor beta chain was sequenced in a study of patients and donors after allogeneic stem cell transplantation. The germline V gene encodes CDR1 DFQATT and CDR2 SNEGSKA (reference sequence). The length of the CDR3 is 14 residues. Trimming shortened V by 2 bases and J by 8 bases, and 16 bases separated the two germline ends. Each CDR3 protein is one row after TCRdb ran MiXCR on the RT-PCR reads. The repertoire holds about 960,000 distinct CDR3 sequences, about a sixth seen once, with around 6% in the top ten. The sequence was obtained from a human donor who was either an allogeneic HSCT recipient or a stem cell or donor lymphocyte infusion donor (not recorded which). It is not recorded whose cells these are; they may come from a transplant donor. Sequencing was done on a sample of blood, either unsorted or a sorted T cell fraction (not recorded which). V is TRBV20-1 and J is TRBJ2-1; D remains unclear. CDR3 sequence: CSARRLKLTDEQFF. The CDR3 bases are TGCAGTGCTAGAAGACTTAAACTAACGGATGAGCAGTTCTTC.